A selection of T cell receptor beta chains follows, all from one sample in a study of blood T cells in healthy people across ages. TCRdb ran MiXCR on the 5' RACE reads and lists one entry per CDR3 protein. The sample contains approximately 940,000 distinct CDR3 sequences, about 48% of which appear only once. Sequences were obtained from blood. The receptors originated from a young man in good health. Each CDR3 is given with its conserved first and last residue. The D gene is left open where the match is weak. Rows may omit the clone size; those that give it use once, few, many or a size class.

>-|TRBJ1-1|TRBV20-1|-
TGCAGTGCTAGGGGGCAGGGCCAGACGAACACTGAAGCTTTCTTT
CSARGQGQTNTEAFF
>-|TRBJ2-4|TRBV27|-
TGTGCCAGCAGTCCCACTACCCAACCGAACATTCAGTACTTC
CASSPTTQPNIQYF
>-|TRBJ1-2|TRBV12-3/TRBV12-4|few
TGTGCCAGCAGCCCGGACGGCGGCTATGGCTACACCTTC
CASSPDGGYGYTF
>-|TRBJ1-4|TRBV7-6|-
TGTGCCAGCAGCTTACTCGACAGGAGCAATGAAAAACTGTTTTTT
CASSLLDRSNEKLFF
>-|TRBJ1-1|TRBV27|-
TGTGCCAGCAGTTTCGGGAGGAGGGGGTTCGCTTTCTTT
CASSFGRRGFAFF
>TRBD1|TRBJ1-6|TRBV7-2|few
TGTGCCAGCAGCTTACCGACAGGGAGATCACCCCTCCACTTT
CASSLPTGRSPLHF
>TRBD1|TRBJ1-1|TRBV4-1|-
TGCGCCAGCAGCCAAGGCGGGGACAGGGGTGCGGGGAACACTGAAGCTTTCTTT
CASSQGGDRGAGNTEAFF
>-|TRBJ1-2|TRBV18|-
TGTGCCAGCTCACCTTTGTCGGCAGAACCGTCTATTGGCTACACCTTC
CASSPLSAEPSIGYTF
>-|TRBJ2-1|TRBV7-2|-
TGTGCCAGCAGCTTATTTTTTTGGGGAAGCAATGAGCAGTTCTTC
CASSLFFWGSNEQFF
>-|TRBJ2-5|TRBV18|-
TGTGCCAGCTCATCAACTTCCGGAGTTATCCTTCAAGAGACCCAGTACTTC
CASSSTSGVILQETQYF
>-|TRBJ2-5|TRBV29-1|once
TGCAGCGTTGTCCATTTGGAGGATACCCAGTACTTC
CSVVHLEDTQYF
>-|TRBJ2-1|TRBV6-1|-
TGTGCCAGCAGTGATCGGCGAGTCGGTGAGCAGTTCTTC
CASSDRRVGEQFF
>-|TRBJ2-2|TRBV6-5|-
TGTGCCAGCAGTTACTCGCCTCGGTCTCCCGGGGAGCTGTTTTTT
CASSYSPRSPGELFF
>TRBD1|TRBJ2-5|TRBV5-1|-
TGCGCCAGCGATCCAGGGGGCGCCGAGACCCAGTACTTC
CASDPGGAETQYF
>-|TRBJ2-7|TRBV20-1|-
TGCAGTGCTGGAAGAGCGGGCAGGGACTACGAGCAGTACTTC
CSAGRAGRDYEQYF
>TRBD1|TRBJ2-2|TRBV2|-
TGTGCCAGCAGGACGACATTGACAGGGTCCACCGGGGAGCTGTTTTTT
CASRTTLTGSTGELFF
>-|TRBJ2-3|TRBV9|few
TGTGCCAGCAGCGTTGGGGACGGAGACTACACAGATACGCAGTATTTT
CASSVGDGDYTDTQYF
>TRBD2|TRBJ2-3|TRBV27|few
TGTGCCAGCAGTTCCCCCGGGCGTCGCGGGGGAGGCACAGATACGCAGTATTTT
CASSSPGRRGGGTDTQYF
>TRBD2|TRBJ2-5|TRBV10-2|-
TGCGCCAGCAGTGAGCAGGGACTAGCGGGAGAGACCCAGTACTTC
CASSEQGLAGETQYF
>-|TRBJ1-1|TRBV15|-
TGTGCCACCAGCAGAGATTTGGGCAGTGAAGCTTTCTTT
CATSRDLGSEAFF
>-|TRBJ2-7|TRBV7-6|few
TGTGCCAGCAGCTTAGACGCCCCTGAGAAGAACAGAGATTACGAGCAGTACTTC
CASSLDAPEKNRDYEQYF
>TRBD1|TRBJ1-6|TRBV27|once
TGTGCCAGCAGTTTATCCACGACAGGGAGAGGGAATTCACCCCTCCACTTT
CASSLSTTGRGNSPLHF
>TRBD1|TRBJ2-4|TRBV10-3|-
TGTGCCATCAGTGACCCACAGGGGAACCCAGCCAAAAACATTCAGTACTTC
CAISDPQGNPAKNIQYF
>-|TRBJ2-7|TRBV29-1|-
TGCAGCGTTGAGTCTTCGGTTTCTCCCTACGAGCAGTACTTC
CSVESSVSPYEQYF
>-|TRBJ1-2|TRBV25-1|few
TGTGCCAGCAGTGAATCGGGAGGACGAGCTAACTATGGCTACACCTTC
CASSESGGRANYGYTF
>-|TRBJ1-1|TRBV20-1|-
TGCAGTGCCTACCAACCGAGGGGGGCGCTCGGCACTGAAGCTTTCTTT
CSAYQPRGALGTEAFF
>-|TRBJ1-2|TRBV25-1|-
TGTGCCAGCAGTGCCTCGACAGCTAACTATGGCTACACCTTC
CASSASTANYGYTF
>-|TRBJ1-4|TRBV7-9|-
TGTGCCAGCAGCCCCGGACAGCCATGGGAAAAACTGTTTTTT
CASSPGQPWEKLFF
>TRBD1|TRBJ2-7|TRBV10-3|-
TGTGCCGTCAGGAAAACCGGGACAGGGCACGAGCAGTACTTC
CAVRKTGTGHEQYF
>TRBD2|TRBJ2-3|TRBV11-1|few
TGTGCCAGCAGACCGACTAGCGGGGGTACAGATACGCAGTATTTT
CASRPTSGGTDTQYF
>TRBD2|TRBJ2-5|TRBV29-1|-
TGCAGCGGCTCTGGGGGGGAGTTACGCCAAGAGACCCAGTACTTC
CSGSGGELRQETQYF
>-|TRBJ2-5|TRBV28|-
TGTGCCAGCAGCCCGACAGGGGACTACTTTAAAGAGACCCAGTACTTC
CASSPTGDYFKETQYF
>-|TRBJ2-7|TRBV3-1|-
TGTGCCCCCCGCTTATGCGAGCAGTACTTC
CAPRLCEQYF